The T cell receptor (beta chain) described here comes from a study of shared clonotypes between healthy human individuals. Positively selected for CCR7, the CD45RO-negative cells used as naive CD8 cells excluded terminally differentiated effector memory CD45RA+ cells. The method was immunoSEQ multiplex PCR; TCRdb's version includes in-frame clones alone and lacks a portion of them. The sample lists around 2,100,000 clones; around 96% were seen once. The CDR3 has 13 amino acids. Germline values: CDR1 GTSNPN, CDR2 SVGIG (reference sequence). V lost 2 bases and J lost 4, with 11 bases in between. The chain joins TRBV30 to TRBJ1-2; a possible D gene is TRBD1 (5 bases). The source material was naive CD8+ T cells sorted from blood. The TCR comes from a man aged 18 to 30 in good health. This CDR3 is CAWSYGDFYGYTF. CDR3 DNA: TGTGCCTGGAGTTATGGGGACTTCTATGGCTACACCTTC.